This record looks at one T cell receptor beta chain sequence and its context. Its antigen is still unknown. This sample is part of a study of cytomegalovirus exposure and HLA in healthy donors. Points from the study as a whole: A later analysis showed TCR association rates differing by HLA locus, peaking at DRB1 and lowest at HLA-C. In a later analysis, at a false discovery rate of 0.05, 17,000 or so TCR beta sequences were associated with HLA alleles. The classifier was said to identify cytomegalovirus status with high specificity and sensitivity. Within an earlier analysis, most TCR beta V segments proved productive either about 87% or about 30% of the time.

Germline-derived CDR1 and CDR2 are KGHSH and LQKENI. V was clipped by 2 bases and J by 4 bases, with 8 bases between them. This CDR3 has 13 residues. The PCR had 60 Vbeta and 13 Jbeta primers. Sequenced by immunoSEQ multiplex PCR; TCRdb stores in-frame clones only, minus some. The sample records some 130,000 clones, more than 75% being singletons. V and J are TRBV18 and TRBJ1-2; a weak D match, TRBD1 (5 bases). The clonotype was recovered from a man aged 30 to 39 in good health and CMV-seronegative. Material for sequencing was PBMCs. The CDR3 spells CASSPRGIYGYTF. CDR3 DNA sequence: TGTGCCAGCTCACCAAGGGGTATCTATGGCTACACCTTC. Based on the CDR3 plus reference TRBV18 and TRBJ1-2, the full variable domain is NAGVMQNPRHLVRRRGQEARLRCSPMKGHSHVYWYRQLPEEGLKFMVYLQKENIIDESGMPKERFSAEFPKEGPSILRIQQVVRGDSAAYFCASSPRGIYGYTFGSGTRLTVV.